The 25 T cell receptor beta chains below were found in one sample sequenced in a study of cytomegalovirus exposure and HLA in healthy donors. The study ran its PCR with 60 Vbeta and 13 Jbeta primers. The method was immunoSEQ multiplex PCR; TCRdb's version includes in-frame clones alone and lacks a portion of them. The sample contains 150,000 to 200,000 clones, 75% to 85% of which appear only once. The sequenced sample consisted of PBMCs. The receptors come from a woman aged 50 to 60 in good health and CMV-seropositive.

V gene TRBV4-1 combines with J gene TRBJ1-2; 9 positions match TRBD1. Trimming removed 5 bases from V and 3 bases from J; junction bases left unmatched: 13. CDR1 is MGHRA, CDR2 YSYEKL, per germline. The CDR3 totals 17 residues. The CDR3 spells CASSVGTGTDRDYGYTF. CDR3 DNA: TGCGCCAGCAGCGTCGGGACAGGGACGGATAGGGACTATGGCTACACCTTC.

For this clone: This specimen includes other DNA sequences encoding the same CDR3. V is TRBV28 and J is TRBJ1-5; no firm D call. Trimming took off 2 bases at V and 2 bases at J, with 13 bases between the two ends. The CDR3 length is 16 residues. Per the germline V gene, CDR1 is MDHEN and CDR2 is SYDVKM. This CDR3 reads CASSLPDSEGNQPQHF. Written as DNA, the CDR3 is TGTGCCAGCAGTTTACCTGACTCTGAGGGCAATCAGCCCCAGCATTTT.

This clone was found once. The chain joins TRBV19 to TRBJ1-1; D gene ambiguous. This CDR3 comprises 11 residues. Germline CDR1 reads LNHDA; CDR2 reads SQIVND (reference sequence). Trimming stripped 8 bases from V and 9 bases from J, with 13 bases between. The CDR3 loop reads CASVSDFKAFF. The DNA for the CDR3 is TGTGCCAGTGTCAGTGACTTTAAAGCTTTCTTT. The complete variable domain, with remaining parts taken from reference TRBV19 and TRBJ1-1, reads DGGITQSPKYLFRKEGQNVTLSCEQNLNHDAMYWYRQDPGQGLRLIYYSQIVNDFQKGDIAEGYSVSREKKESFPLTVTSAQKNPTAFYLCASVSDFKAFFGQGTRLTVV.

The chain has TRBV6-1 and TRBJ1-5, with no clear D. Germline-derived CDR1 and CDR2 are MNHNS and SASEGT. This CDR3 contains 15 residues. V was pared by 3 bases and J by 6 bases, with 15 bases between. The CDR3 is CASSDLDGLVQPQHF. In DNA form, the CDR3 reads TGTGCCAGCAGTGATTTAGACGGACTTGTTCAGCCCCAGCATTTT.

This chain links TRBV9 with TRBJ2-6; D is unclear. The V gene's germline CDR1 is SGDLS and CDR2 YYNGEE. Trimming removed 0 bases from V and 0 bases from J, with 4 bases in between. The CDR3 runs 15 residues. The CDR3 region is CASSVEHSGANVLTF. CDR3 sequence (DNA): TGTGCCAGCAGCGTAGAACACTCTGGGGCCAACGTCCTGACTTTC.

This rearrangement joins TRBV10-3 to TRBJ1-1; perhaps TRBD1 as D (6 bases). CDR3 length: 13 amino acids. V shed 10 bases and J shed 0 bases, with 12 bases lying between them. Germline CDR1 ENHRY, CDR2 SYGVKD. In nucleotides, the CDR3 is TGTGCCACCGGACAGAAAATGAACACTGAAGCTTTCTTT. The encoded protein is CATGQKMNTEAFF.

The chain has TRBV4-1 and TRBJ2-2; D gene unclear. Between the trimmed V and J ends, which lost 0 bases and 0 bases, there was a span of 5 bases. The CDR3 has 15 residues. Germline assignment: CDR1 MGHRA and CDR2 YSYEKL. CDR3 nucleotides: TGCGCCAGCAGCCAAGAAGGAGCGAACACCGGGGAGCTGTTTTTT. The encoded protein is CASSQEGANTGELFF.

Details on this clone: This sample also contains other DNA sequences that code for the same CDR3. The rearrangement joins TRBV7-6 to TRBJ1-6; unclear D gene. V was clipped by 0 bases and J by 6 bases, with 6 bases between them. This CDR3 region has 14 residues. CDR1 is SGHVS, CDR2 FNYEAQ, per germline. The CDR3 reads CASSLAVSNSPLHF. The CDR3 bases are TGTGCCAGCAGCTTAGCTGTTAGTAATTCACCCCTCCACTTT.

The V gene is TRBV4-1, the J gene TRBJ1-1; D may be TRBD1 (5 bases). Germline values: CDR1 MGHRA, CDR2 YSYEKL. The CDR3 runs to 15 residues. The germline V and J ends were trimmed by 4 bases and 0 bases, with 12 bases remaining between them. The CDR3 DNA sequence: TGCGCCAGCAGCCTCCCCCAGGGCTTGAACACTGAAGCTTTCTTT. Its protein product is CASSLPQGLNTEAFF.

This CDR3 is CASSFHLQGKEYF. The CDR3 DNA reads as TGTGCCAGCAGTTTCCACCTACAGGGGAAGGAGTACTTC. The chain combines TRBV27 with TRBJ2-7, with TRBD1 matching over 7 bases. Germline CDR1 MNHEY, CDR2 SMNVEV (reference sequence). The CDR3 sequence is 13 residues long. V trimming: 3 bases; J trimming: 11 bases; junction bases outside the gene matches: 10.

This chain links TRBV18 with TRBJ1-2; 8 bases line up with TRBD1. CDR3 length equals 17 residues. Losses at the gene ends were 0 bases for V and 4 bases for J; bases not matched to a gene: 10. In germline, CDR1 is KGHSH, CDR2 LQKENI. The CDR3 nucleotides are TGTGCCAGCTCACCACCGGGGCAGGGGGCGCAGAGCTATGGCTACACCTTC. Protein: CASSPPGQGAQSYGYTF.

V usage is TRBV6-5 and J usage is TRBJ1-5; 7 bases match TRBD1. Germline-derived CDR1 and CDR2 are MNHEY and SVGAGI. With V trimmed by 5 bases and J by 4 bases, 8 bases remained unmatched. The CDR3 sequence is 15 residues long. The CDR3 region has the DNA TGTGCCAGCAGTCCCCGGGACAGCATTAATCAGCCCCAGCATTTT. It is translated as CASSPRDSINQPQHF.

The chain couples TRBV5-6 to TRBJ2-7; TRBD2 might be the D (5 bases). In germline, CDR1 is SGHDT, CDR2 YYEEEE. This CDR3 has 12 residues. V was cut by 5 bases and J by 6 bases, with 12 bases left in between. The CDR3 reads CASRAGVGEQYF. In DNA, the CDR3 is TGTGCCAGCAGGGCGGGCGTCGGCGAGCAGTACTTC.

The chain links TRBV4-1 to TRBJ2-7, with 7 bases fitting TRBD2. The germline V gene encodes CDR1 MGHRA and CDR2 YSYEKL. Trimming took 0 bases from V and 3 from J; bases not matched to a gene: 8. The CDR3 has 16 amino acids. The CDR3 DNA is TGCGCCAGCAGCCAAGATGCCAGCGGGGCTGGCTACGAGCAGTACTTC. Residues: CASSQDASGAGYEQYF.

In the case of this clone: Other DNA sequences within the sample encode an identical CDR3. This chain connects TRBV5-6 to TRBJ2-3, with a weak D call TRBD2 (6 bases). The germline V and J ends were trimmed by 1 base and 1 base, with 13 bases remaining between them. CDR1 and CDR2 (germline): SGHDT, YYEEEE. The CDR3 totals 16 residues. The CDR3 spells CASSLLSSGRTDTQYF. In DNA form, the CDR3 reads TGTGCCAGCAGCTTGTTATCCAGCGGGCGCACAGATACGCAGTATTTT.

The J gene is TRBJ1-6, the V gene TRBV6-5; D uncertain. There are 14 residues in the CDR3. CDR1 and CDR2 (germline): MNHEY, SVGAGI. With 2 bases removed from V and 3 bases from J, the gap between germline ends came to 5 bases. DNA of the CDR3: TGTGCCAGCAGTTACCACATCTATAATTCACCCCTCCACTTT. Protein product: CASSYHIYNSPLHF.

This clone was seen a single time. The genes are TRBV19 and TRBJ1-4; the match to TRBD1 covers 12 bases. Unmatched junction bases numbered 6, after V lost 11 bases and J lost 8 bases. This CDR3 comprises 13 residues. The germline gives CDR1 LNHDA, CDR2 SQIVND (reference sequence). CDR3 amino acids: CAARDRGREKLFF. The CDR3 DNA reads as TGTGCCGCCCGGGACAGGGGGCGCGAAAAACTGTTTTTT.

A few counts support this clone. The chain uses TRBV7-7 and TRBJ2-2; TRBD1 is a possible D gene (6 bases). The germline V gene encodes CDR1 SSHAT and CDR2 FNYEAQ (reference sequence). Trimming stripped 2 bases from V and 3 bases from J, with 10 bases between. The CDR3 loop spans 15 amino acids. CDR3 protein: CASSLNRADTGELFF. CDR3 DNA: TGTGCCAGCAGCTTAAACAGGGCTGACACCGGGGAGCTGTTTTTT.

V usage is TRBV5-1 and J usage is TRBJ2-5, with 8 bases matching TRBD2. Germline CDR1 SGHRS, CDR2 YFSETQ. This CDR3 is 14 amino acids long. The V gene end was trimmed by 1 base and the J gene end by 5 bases; junction bases not matched to a gene: 4. The CDR3 protein is CASSLRGGWETQYF. CDR3 nucleotide sequence: TGCGCCAGCAGCTTGCGGGGGGGCTGGGAGACCCAGTACTTC.

A remark on this clone: This CDR3 is also generated by other DNA sequences in the sample. CDR3 protein: CASSLAGGYTEAFF. The CDR3 region has the DNA TGCGCCAGCAGCTTGGCCGGGGGTTATACTGAAGCTTTCTTT. The rearrangement joins TRBV5-1 to TRBJ1-1; tentative D call: TRBD1 (5 bases). CDR3 length: 14 residues. V lost 0 bases and J lost 5, with 11 bases in between. Germline CDR1 and CDR2: SGHRS and YFSETQ. Full variable domain (missing parts from reference TRBV5-1 and TRBJ1-1): KAGVTQTPRYLIKTRGQQVTLSCSPISGHRSVSWYQQTPGQGLQFLFEYFSETQRNKGNFPGRFSGRQFSNSRSEMNVSTLELGDSALYLCASSLAGGYTEAFFGQGTRLTVV.

This clone was counted once. The J gene is TRBJ1-2, the V gene TRBV6-1; D remains unclear. Looked up from germline, CDR1 is MNHNS and CDR2 is SASEGT. The CDR3 is 13 residues long. V gave up 3 bases and J gave up 4 bases, with 9 bases separating them. CDR3 amino acids: CASSDNSLYGYTF. The CDR3 nucleotides read TGTGCCAGCAGTGACAACAGTCTCTATGGCTACACCTTC.

The chain combines TRBV5-1 with TRBJ1-2, with D possibly matching TRBD1 (6 bases). The V end lost 1 base, the J end lost 6 bases, and 7 bases lay between the germline ends. This CDR3 contains 12 residues. Germline lookup yields CDR1 SGHRS and CDR2 YFSETQ. The DNA for the CDR3 is TGCGCCAGCAGCTTGCCAGGGGATGGCTACACCTTC. Encoded protein: CASSLPGDGYTF.

The chain recombines TRBV7-6 with TRBJ2-7, with 7 bases identical to TRBD1. Germline CDR1 reads SGHVS; CDR2 reads FNYEAQ. V lost 3 bases, J lost 0 bases, and 2 bases stayed unmatched. This CDR3 spans 14 amino acids. CDR3 sequence: CASSLGTDSYEQYF. CDR3 coding DNA: TGTGCCAGCAGCTTGGGGACAGACTCCTACGAGCAGTACTTC.

The sample holds a few counts of this clone. V usage is TRBV6-5 and J usage is TRBJ2-7; D might be TRBD1 (6 bases). V lost 4 bases and J 1 base, leaving 11 bases between the germline ends. CDR3 length: 14 amino acids. The germline V gene has CDR1 MNHEY and CDR2 SVGAGI. The CDR3 DNA is TGTGCCAGCAGTTGGGTCAGGGGTTCCTACGAGCAGTACTTC. Protein sequence: CASSWVRGSYEQYF.

V is TRBV7-6 and J is TRBJ2-7; maybe TRBD2 (6 bases). Trimming cost V 4 bases and J 5 bases, with 15 bases left between them. Germline V gene sequence: CDR1 SGHVS, CDR2 FNYEAQ. The CDR3 extends over 14 amino acids. As DNA, the CDR3 is TGTGCCAGCAGCTCCACCCTTGGCGGGGACGAGCAGTACTTC. Translation: CASSSTLGGDEQYF.